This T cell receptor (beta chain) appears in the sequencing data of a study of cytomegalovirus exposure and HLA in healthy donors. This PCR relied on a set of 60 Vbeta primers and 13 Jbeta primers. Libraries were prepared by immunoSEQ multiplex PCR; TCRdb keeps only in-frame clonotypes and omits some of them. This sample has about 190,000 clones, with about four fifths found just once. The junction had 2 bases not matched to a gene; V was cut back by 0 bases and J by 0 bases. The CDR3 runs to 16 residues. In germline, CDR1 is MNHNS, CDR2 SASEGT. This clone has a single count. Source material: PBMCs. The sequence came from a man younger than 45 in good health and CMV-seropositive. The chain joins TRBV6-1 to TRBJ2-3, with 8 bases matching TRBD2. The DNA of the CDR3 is TGTGCCAGCAGTGAAGCACTAGCGGTTAGCACAGATACGCAGTATTTT. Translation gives CASSEALAVSTDTQYF.